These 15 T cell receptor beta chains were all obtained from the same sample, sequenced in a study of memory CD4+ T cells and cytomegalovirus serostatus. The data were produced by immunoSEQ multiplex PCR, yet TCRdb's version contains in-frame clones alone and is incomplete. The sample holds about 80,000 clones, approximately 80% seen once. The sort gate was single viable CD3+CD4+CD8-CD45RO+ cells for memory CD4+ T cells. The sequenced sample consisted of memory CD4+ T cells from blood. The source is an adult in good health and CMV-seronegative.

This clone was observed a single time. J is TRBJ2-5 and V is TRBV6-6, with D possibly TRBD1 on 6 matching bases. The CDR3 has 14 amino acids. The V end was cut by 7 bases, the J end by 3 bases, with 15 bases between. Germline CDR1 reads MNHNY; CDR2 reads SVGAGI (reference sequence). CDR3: CASNSMGAKETQYF. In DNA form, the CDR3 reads TGTGCCAGCAATTCGATGGGGGCCAAAGAGACCCAGTACTTC.

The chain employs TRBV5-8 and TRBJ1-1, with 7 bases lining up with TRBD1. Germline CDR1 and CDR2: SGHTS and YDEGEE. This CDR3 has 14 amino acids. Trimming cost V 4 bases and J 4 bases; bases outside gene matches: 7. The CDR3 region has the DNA TGTGCCAGCAGCCCCATGACAGGGACCACTGAAGCTTTCTTT. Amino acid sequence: CASSPMTGTTEAFF. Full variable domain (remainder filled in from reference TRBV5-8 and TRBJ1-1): EAGVTQSPTHLIKTRGQQATLRCSPISGHTSVYWYQQALGLGLQFLLWYDEGEERNRGNFPPRFSGRQFPNYSSELNVNALELEDSALYLCASSPMTGTTEAFFGQGTRLTVV.

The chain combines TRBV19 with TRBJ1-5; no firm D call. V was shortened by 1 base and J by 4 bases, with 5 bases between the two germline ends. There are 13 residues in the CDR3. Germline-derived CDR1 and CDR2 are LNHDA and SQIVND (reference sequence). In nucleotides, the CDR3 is TGTGCCAGTAGTATAGCCCCGAATCAGCCCCAGCATTTT. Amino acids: CASSIAPNQPQHF.

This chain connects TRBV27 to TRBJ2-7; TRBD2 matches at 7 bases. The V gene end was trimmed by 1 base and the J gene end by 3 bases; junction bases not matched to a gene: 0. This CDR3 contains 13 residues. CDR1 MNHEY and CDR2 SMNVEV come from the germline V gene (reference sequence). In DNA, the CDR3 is TGTGCCAGCAGTTTATGGGGGGGCTACGAGCAGTACTTC. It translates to CASSLWGGYEQYF.

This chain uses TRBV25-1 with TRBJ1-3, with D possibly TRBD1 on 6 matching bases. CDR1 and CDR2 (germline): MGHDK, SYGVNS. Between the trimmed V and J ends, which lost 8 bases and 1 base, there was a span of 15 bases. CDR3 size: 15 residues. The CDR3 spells CASLHRERSGNTIYF. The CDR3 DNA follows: TGTGCCAGCCTTCACAGGGAACGATCTGGAAACACCATATATTTT. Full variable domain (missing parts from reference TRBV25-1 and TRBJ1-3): EADIYQTPRYLVIGTGKKITLECSQTMGHDKMYWYQQDPGMELHLIHYSYGVNSTEKGDLSSESTVSRIRTEHFPLTLESARPSHTSQYLCASLHRERSGNTIYFGEGSWLTVV.

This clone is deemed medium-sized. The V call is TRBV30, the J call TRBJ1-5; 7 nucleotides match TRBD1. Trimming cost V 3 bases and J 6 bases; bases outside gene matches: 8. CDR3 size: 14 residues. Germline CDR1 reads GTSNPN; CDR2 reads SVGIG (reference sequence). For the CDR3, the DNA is TGTGCCTGGAGCGCCCGACAGGGAGGTCAGCCCCAGCATTTT. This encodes CAWSARQGGQPQHF.

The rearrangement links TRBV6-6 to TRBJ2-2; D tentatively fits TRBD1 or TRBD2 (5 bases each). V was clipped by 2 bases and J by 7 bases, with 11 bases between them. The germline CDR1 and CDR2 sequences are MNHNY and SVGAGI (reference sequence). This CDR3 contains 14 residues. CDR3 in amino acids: CASSYPLGHGELFF. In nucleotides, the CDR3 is TGTGCCAGCAGTTACCCACTAGGACACGGGGAGCTGTTTTTT.

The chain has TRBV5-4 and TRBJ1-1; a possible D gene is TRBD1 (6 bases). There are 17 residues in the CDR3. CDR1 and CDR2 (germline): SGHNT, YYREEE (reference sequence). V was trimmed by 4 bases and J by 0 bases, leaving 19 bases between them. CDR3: CASSRETGGAMNTEAFF. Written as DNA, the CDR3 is TGTGCCAGCAGCCGAGAGACAGGTGGGGCGATGAACACTGAAGCTTTCTTT.

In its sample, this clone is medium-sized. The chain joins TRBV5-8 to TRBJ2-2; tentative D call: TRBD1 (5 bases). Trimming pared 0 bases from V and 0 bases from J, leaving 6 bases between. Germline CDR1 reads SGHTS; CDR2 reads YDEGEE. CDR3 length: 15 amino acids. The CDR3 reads CASSLGTSNTGELFF. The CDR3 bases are TGTGCCAGCAGCTTGGGGACATCGAACACCGGGGAGCTGTTTTTT.

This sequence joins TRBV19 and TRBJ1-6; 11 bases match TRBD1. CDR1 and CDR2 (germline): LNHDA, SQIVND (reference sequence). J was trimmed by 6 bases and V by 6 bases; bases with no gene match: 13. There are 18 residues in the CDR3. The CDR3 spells CASRAGQGASRFNSPLHF. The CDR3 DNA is TGTGCCAGTAGGGCAGGACAGGGGGCGTCAAGGTTTAATTCACCCCTCCACTTT.

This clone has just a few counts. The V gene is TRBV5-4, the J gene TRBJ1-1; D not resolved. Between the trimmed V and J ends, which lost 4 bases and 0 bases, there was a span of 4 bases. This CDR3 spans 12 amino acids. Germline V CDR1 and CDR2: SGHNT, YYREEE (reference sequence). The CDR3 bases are TGTGCCAGCAGCCGAGTGAACACTGAAGCTTTCTTT. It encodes CASSRVNTEAFF. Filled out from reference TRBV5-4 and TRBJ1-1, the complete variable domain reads ETGVTQSPTHLIKTRGQQVTLRCSSQSGHNTVSWYQQALGQGPQFIFQYYREEENGRGNFPPRFSGLQFPNYSSELNVNALELDDSALYLCASSRVNTEAFFGQGTRLTVV.

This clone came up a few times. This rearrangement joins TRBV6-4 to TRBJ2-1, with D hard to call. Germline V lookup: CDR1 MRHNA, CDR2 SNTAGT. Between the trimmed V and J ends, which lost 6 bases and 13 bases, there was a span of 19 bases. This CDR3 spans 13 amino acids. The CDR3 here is CASSATTSKGQFF. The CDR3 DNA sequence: TGTGCCAGCAGCGCCACAACCTCTAAGGGTCAGTTCTTC.

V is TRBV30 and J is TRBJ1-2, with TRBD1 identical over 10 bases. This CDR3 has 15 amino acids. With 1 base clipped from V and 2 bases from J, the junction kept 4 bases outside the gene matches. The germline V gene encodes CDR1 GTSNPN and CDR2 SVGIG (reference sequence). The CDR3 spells CAWSAMTGGNYGYTF. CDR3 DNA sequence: TGTGCCTGGAGTGCGATGACAGGGGGCAACTATGGCTACACCTTC.

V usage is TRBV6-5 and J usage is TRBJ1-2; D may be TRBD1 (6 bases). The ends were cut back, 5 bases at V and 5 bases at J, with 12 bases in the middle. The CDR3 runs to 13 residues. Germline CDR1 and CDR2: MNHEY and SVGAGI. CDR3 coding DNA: TGTGCCAGCAGTAGACTCGGGACATATGGCTACACCTTC. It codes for CASSRLGTYGYTF.

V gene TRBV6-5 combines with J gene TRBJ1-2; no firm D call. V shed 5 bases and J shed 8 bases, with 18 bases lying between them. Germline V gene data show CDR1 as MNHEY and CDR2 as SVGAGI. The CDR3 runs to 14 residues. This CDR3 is CASSTEGPEKGYTF. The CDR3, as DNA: TGTGCCAGCAGTACCGAGGGCCCCGAGAAGGGCTACACCTTC.